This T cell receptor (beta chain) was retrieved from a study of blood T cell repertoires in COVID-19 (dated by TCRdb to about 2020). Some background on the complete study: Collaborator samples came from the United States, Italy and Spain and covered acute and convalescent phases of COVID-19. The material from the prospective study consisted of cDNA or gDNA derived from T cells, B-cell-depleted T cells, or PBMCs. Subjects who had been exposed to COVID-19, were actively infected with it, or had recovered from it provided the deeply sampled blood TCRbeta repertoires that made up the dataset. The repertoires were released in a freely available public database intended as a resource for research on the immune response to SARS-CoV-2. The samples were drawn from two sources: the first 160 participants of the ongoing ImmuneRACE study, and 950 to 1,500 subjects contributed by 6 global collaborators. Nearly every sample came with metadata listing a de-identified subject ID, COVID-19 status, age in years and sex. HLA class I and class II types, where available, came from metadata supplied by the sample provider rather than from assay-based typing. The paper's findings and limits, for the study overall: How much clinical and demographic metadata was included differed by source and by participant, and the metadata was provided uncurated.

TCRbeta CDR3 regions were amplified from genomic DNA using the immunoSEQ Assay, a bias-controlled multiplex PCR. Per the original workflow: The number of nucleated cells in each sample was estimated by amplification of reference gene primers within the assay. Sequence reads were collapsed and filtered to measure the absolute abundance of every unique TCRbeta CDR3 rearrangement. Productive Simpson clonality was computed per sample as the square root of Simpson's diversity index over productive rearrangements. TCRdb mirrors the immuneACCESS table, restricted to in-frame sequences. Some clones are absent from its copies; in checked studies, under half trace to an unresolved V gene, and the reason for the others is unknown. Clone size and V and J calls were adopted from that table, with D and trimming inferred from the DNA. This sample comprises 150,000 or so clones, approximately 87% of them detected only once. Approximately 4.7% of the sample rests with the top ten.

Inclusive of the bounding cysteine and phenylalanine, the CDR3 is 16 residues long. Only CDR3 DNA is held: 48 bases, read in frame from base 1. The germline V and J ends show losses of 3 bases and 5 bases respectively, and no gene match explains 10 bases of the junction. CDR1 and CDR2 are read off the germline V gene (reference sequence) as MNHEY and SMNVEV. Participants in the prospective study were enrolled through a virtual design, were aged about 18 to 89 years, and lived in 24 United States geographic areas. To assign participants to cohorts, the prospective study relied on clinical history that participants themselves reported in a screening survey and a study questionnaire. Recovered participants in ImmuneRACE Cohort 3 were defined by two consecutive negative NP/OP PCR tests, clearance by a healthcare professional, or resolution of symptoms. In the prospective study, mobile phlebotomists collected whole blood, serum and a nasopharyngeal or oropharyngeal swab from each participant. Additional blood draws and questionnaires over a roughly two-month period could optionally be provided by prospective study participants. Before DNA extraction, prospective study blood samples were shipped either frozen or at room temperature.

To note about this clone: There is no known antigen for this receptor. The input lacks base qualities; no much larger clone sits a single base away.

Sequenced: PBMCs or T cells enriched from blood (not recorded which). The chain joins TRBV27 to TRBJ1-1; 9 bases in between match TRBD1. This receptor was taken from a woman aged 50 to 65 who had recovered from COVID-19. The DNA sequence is TGTGCCAGCAGTTTGGTTTGGGGACAGGGAAGGACTGAAGCTTTCTTT. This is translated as CASSLVWGQGRTEAFF.